This TCR beta chain was retrieved from a study of PD-1 blockade in classical Hodgkin lymphoma. Time point of the sample: newly diagnosed, previously untreated cHL patient sample. Profiled with immunoSEQ multiplex PCR; TCRdb holds only in-frame clones, not every one. The sample contains 17,000 or so clones, around 90% of which appear only once. This clone has more than one count but fewer than ten. Sequenced sample: peripheral blood mononuclear cells (PBMCs). The receptor's source is a human donor with classical Hodgkin lymphoma.

The CDR3 DNA follows: TGTGCCAGCAGCTTACTCGGGGGAACGAACACCGGGGAGCTGTTTTTT. This sequence encodes CASSLLGGTNTGELFF. The V call is TRBV7-3, the J call TRBJ2-2; a possible D gene is TRBD2 (6 bases). The CDR3 has 16 amino acids. With 2 bases removed from V and 0 bases from J, the gap between germline ends came to 10 bases. Germline CDR1 and CDR2: SGHTA and FQGTGA. The full variable domain, rest sourced from reference TRBV7-3 and TRBJ2-2, is GAGVSQTPSNKVTEKGKYVELRCDPISGHTALYWYRQSLGQGPEFLIYFQGTGAADDSGLPNDRFFAVRPEGSVSTLKIQRTERGDSAVYLCASSLLGGTNTGELFFGEGSRLTVL.